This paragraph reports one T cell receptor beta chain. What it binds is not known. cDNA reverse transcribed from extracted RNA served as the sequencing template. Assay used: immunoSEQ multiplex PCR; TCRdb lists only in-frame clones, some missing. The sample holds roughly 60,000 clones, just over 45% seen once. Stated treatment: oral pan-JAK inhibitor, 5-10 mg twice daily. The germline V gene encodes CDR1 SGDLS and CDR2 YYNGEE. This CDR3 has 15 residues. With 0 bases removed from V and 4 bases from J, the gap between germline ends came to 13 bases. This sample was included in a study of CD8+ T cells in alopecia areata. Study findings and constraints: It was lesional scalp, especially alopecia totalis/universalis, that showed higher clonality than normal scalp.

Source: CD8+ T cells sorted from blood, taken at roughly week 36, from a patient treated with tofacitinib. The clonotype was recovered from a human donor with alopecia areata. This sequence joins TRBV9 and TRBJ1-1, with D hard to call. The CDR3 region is CASSVGASWSTEAFF. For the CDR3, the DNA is TGTGCCAGCAGCGTAGGTGCCAGTTGGAGCACTGAAGCTTTCTTT.